This T cell receptor beta chain was retrieved from a study of blood T cell repertoires in COVID-19. For the study at large: Acute and convalescent COVID-19 specimens originated in the United States, Italy and Spain.

This clone turned up a few times. V shed 6 bases, J shed 2 bases, and the junction held 13 bases outside the gene matches. CDR1 is SGHTA and CDR2 is FQGTGA in the germline V gene. The CDR3 is 18 residues long. Repertoires were generated with immunoSEQ multiplex PCR, while TCRdb's copy carries only in-frame clones and drops some. The sample yields some 200,000 clones, approximately 91% seen once. This clonotype originated in a man aged 45-65 years with COVID-19, enrolled during active disease. The genes are TRBV7-3 and TRBJ2-3; 11 bases match TRBD2. The specimen was peripheral blood. The CDR3 loop is CASSLGWGGLADTDTQYF. In nucleotides, the CDR3 is TGTGCCAGCAGTTTAGGCTGGGGGGGACTAGCGGACACAGATACGCAGTATTTT. The complete variable domain, with remaining parts taken from reference TRBV7-3 and TRBJ2-3, reads GAGVSQTPSNKVTEKGKYVELRCDPISGHTALYWYRQSLGQGPEFLIYFQGTGAADDSGLPNDRFFAVRPEGSVSTLKIQRTERGDSAVYLCASSLGWGGLADTDTQYFGPGTRLTVL.